Each of the 15 T cell receptor beta chains below was sequenced from the same sample in a study of shared T cell receptors in the human thymus. Profiling relied on immunoSEQ multiplex PCR, and the TCRdb table lists in-frame clones only, not all of them. The sample contains hundreds of thousands of clones, roughly 94% of which appear only once. The specimen sequenced was thymocytes. These receptors came from a human donor.

CDR3 coding DNA: TGTGCCAGCAGCCTCAATACAGGGGCGGGGAACATTCAGTACTTC. Residues: CASSLNTGAGNIQYF. The chain uses TRBV7-9 and TRBJ2-4; perhaps TRBD1 as D (7 bases). Germline CDR1 is SEHNR and CDR2 is FQNEAQ (reference sequence). There are 15 residues in the CDR3. The V end was cut by 5 bases, the J end by 7 bases, with 18 bases between.

The CDR3 DNA sequence: TGTGCCAGCAGTTTAGGACCTGAGACTAGCGGGAGGGTGGGCTACGAGCAGTACTTC. Translating gives CASSLGPETSGRVGYEQYF. The chain employs TRBV28 and TRBJ2-7, with 14 nucleotides matching TRBD2. This CDR3 has 19 residues. The germline V gene has CDR1 MDHEN and CDR2 SYDVKM. Trimming took 2 bases from V and 3 from J; bases not matched to a gene: 12.

This chain links TRBV28 with TRBJ1-2; the D gene is possibly TRBD1 (5 bases). Between the trimmed V and J ends, which lost 3 bases and 0 bases, there was a span of 8 bases. CDR1 MDHEN and CDR2 SYDVKM come from the germline V gene. The CDR3 runs 14 residues. For the CDR3, the DNA is TGTGCCAGCAGTTTCCTACAGGCTAACTATGGCTACACCTTC. Translation: CASSFLQANYGYTF.

This chain connects TRBV28 to TRBJ1-5; D not resolved. There are 15 residues in the CDR3. V gave up 5 bases and J gave up 0 bases, with 11 bases separating them. Looked up from germline, CDR1 is MDHEN and CDR2 is SYDVKM. In nucleotides, the CDR3 is TGTGCCAGCAGTCTACCGGGAGATAGCAATCAGCCCCAGCATTTT. Protein sequence: CASSLPGDSNQPQHF.

In nucleotides, the CDR3 is TGTGCCAGCTCACCTGGAGGGGATTGGATAACACCGGACTCTGGAAACACCATATATTTT. It translates to CASSPGGDWITPDSGNTIYF. This rearrangement joins TRBV18 to TRBJ1-3; D possibly corresponds to TRBD1 (5 bases). V shed 3 bases and J shed 0 bases, with 24 bases lying between them. The CDR3 is made up of 20 amino acids. Germline loops: CDR1 KGHSH, CDR2 LQKENI. The whole variable domain, filled in from reference TRBV18 and TRBJ1-3, reads NAGVMQNPRHLVRRRGQEARLRCSPMKGHSHVYWYRQLPEEGLKFMVYLQKENIIDESGMPKERFSAEFPKEGPSILRIQQVVRGDSAAYFCASSPGGDWITPDSGNTIYFGEGSWLTVV.

This clone was seen only once. The chain recombines TRBV15 with TRBJ2-3; TRBD2 aligns across 9 bases. CDR1 is LNHNV, CDR2 YYDKDF, per germline (reference sequence). The V and J ends lost 3 bases and 5 bases, in that order; junction bases with no gene match: 21. The CDR3 sequence is 20 residues long. In nucleotides, the CDR3 is TGTGCCACCAGCAGCATGGAGGCTTTGGGTAGCGGGAGCCCCGGAGATACGCAGTATTTT. It yields the protein CATSSMEALGSGSPGDTQYF.

This clone was detected only a few times. J is TRBJ2-7 and V is TRBV2; D is undetermined. This CDR3 contains 14 residues. Germline assignment: CDR1 SNHLY and CDR2 FYNNEI. The germline V and J ends were trimmed by 5 bases and 0 bases, with 11 bases remaining between them. The CDR3: CASSPARYSYEQYF. The CDR3 DNA sequence: TGTGCCAGCAGTCCCGCCAGGTACTCCTACGAGCAGTACTTC.

The chain is built from TRBV7-2 and TRBJ2-5, with 8 bases identical to TRBD2. V gave up 5 bases and J gave up 5 bases; unmatched junction bases: 13. CDR1 is SGHTA, CDR2 FQGNSA, per germline. The CDR3 totals 16 residues. CDR3 nucleotides: TGTGCCAGCAGCCCAGCTCTGGGACTAGATCCGGAGACCCAGTACTTC. Translating gives CASSPALGLDPETQYF.

CDR3 protein: CASSLAAQRSTYEQYF. The DNA for the CDR3 is TGCGCCAGCAGCTTGGCCGCCCAGCGCTCGACCTACGAGCAGTACTTC. This rearrangement joins TRBV5-1 to TRBJ2-7, with D hard to call. CDR3 length equals 16 residues. The V gene lost 0 bases and the J gene lost 2 bases, with 15 bases spanning the gap. Per the germline V gene, CDR1 is SGHRS and CDR2 is YFSETQ.

This sequence joins TRBV28 and TRBJ2-2; 8 bases are a match to TRBD1. Germline CDR1 MDHEN, CDR2 SYDVKM. This CDR3 comprises 13 residues. J gave up 9 bases and V 5 bases, and 5 bases lay outside the gene matches. The CDR3 protein is CASSRYRGRELFF. The DNA for the CDR3 is TGTGCCAGCAGTCGATACAGGGGGAGGGAGCTGTTTTTT.

The chain uses TRBV5-1 and TRBJ2-3; D gene uncertain. There are 15 residues in the CDR3. From germline, CDR1 is SGHRS and CDR2 YFSETQ. V was clipped by 3 bases and J by 0 bases, with 11 bases between them. The CDR3 DNA reads TGCGCCAGCAGCTGGAATCCCAAGAGCACAGATACGCAGTATTTT. Its translation is CASSWNPKSTDTQYF.

This clone was recorded only once. V is TRBV27 and J is TRBJ2-3; D is ambiguous. The germline CDR1 and CDR2 sequences are MNHEY and SMNVEV (reference sequence). The CDR3 contains 18 residues. The V end lost 0 bases, the J end lost 2 bases, and 18 bases lay between the germline ends. The CDR3 DNA reads TGTGCCAGCAGTTTATCGAGGAGCCCCCGGGCCAACACAGATACGCAGTATTTT. Residues: CASSLSRSPRANTDTQYF.

This sequence joins TRBV7-2 and TRBJ2-5; D is unclear. Germline CDR1 and CDR2: SGHTA and FQGNSA. This CDR3 region has 12 residues. Trimming shortened V by 2 bases and J by 6 bases, and 7 bases separated the two germline ends. CDR3 in DNA: TGTGCCAGCAGCTTATTACAGCAGACCCAGTACTTC. This codes for CASSLLQQTQYF. The full variable domain, with the rest looked up from reference TRBV7-2 and TRBJ2-5, is GAGVSQSPSNKVTEKGKDVELRCDPISGHTALYWYRQSLGQGLEFLIYFQGNSAPDKSGLPSDRFSAERTGGSVSTLTIQRTQQEDSAVYLCASSLLQQTQYFGPGTRLLVL.

The chain joins TRBV15 to TRBJ2-7, with 7 nucleotides matching TRBD2. The CDR3 runs 14 residues. Germline trimming cut 6 bases from V and 2 bases from J; bases unmatched to any gene: 7. Looked up from germline, CDR1 is LNHNV and CDR2 is YYDKDF (reference sequence). The CDR3 loop reads CATREVAGAYEQYF. CDR3 nucleotides: TGTGCCACCAGGGAGGTAGCGGGTGCCTACGAGCAGTACTTC.

The CDR3 region has the DNA TGTGCCACCAGCAGGAAACTAGCGGGGGACTACAATGAGCAGTTCTTC. It specifies CATSRKLAGDYNEQFF. This chain uses TRBV15 with TRBJ2-1, with TRBD2 matching 11 bases. Losses at the gene ends were 3 bases for V and 3 bases for J; bases not matched to a gene: 4. Germline V gives CDR1 LNHNV, CDR2 YYDKDF (reference sequence). This CDR3 comprises 16 residues. The full variable domain, with the rest looked up from reference TRBV15 and TRBJ2-1, is DAMVIQNPRYQVTQFGKPVTLSCSQTLNHNVMYWYQQKSSQAPKLLFHYYDKDFNNEADTPDNFQSRRPNTSFCFLDIRSPGLGDTAMYLCATSRKLAGDYNEQFFGPGTRLTVL.